The entry below gives a single T cell receptor beta chain sequence along with its context. This sample is part of a study of blood T cell repertoires in COVID-19. As processed by the authors: Amplification of reference gene primers was used by the study to estimate nucleated cell counts. Clones were sequenced by immunoSEQ multiplex PCR, and TCRdb holds only the in-frame ones, with some missing. D and trimming were read from the DNA, whereas the V and J calls and clone size are those reported in that table. The sample yields 330,000 or so clones, 80% to 90% seen once. This sequence originates from a man aged 25 to 40 who had recovered from COVID-19. Sequenced sample: PBMCs or T cells enriched from blood (not recorded which).

The CDR3 DNA follows: TGTGCCAGCTCACCGAAAGACAGACTCCAAGAGACCCAGTACTTC. Its protein product is CASSPKDRLQETQYF. The rearrangement links TRBV18 to TRBJ2-5, with a possible D match to TRBD1 (5 bases). The V and J ends lost 3 bases and 1 base respectively, with 12 bases between them. Germline CDR1 KGHSH, CDR2 LQKENI. The CDR3 is made up of 15 amino acids.